Sequencing of this T cell receptor (beta chain) was carried out in a study of CXCR3-negative and CXCR3-positive naive CD8 T cells. Study background: Total TRB output reached 130 million or so reads, about 1.5 +/- 0.3 million per library. Notes on the study in general: CXCR3-positive naive cells carried more hydrophobic TRB CDR3s than CXCR3-negative naive cells did. Memory cells showed distinct TRBV-TRBJ patterns, while the two naive subsets matched.

As concerns this clonotype: Its target is unknown.

Libraries of TRB cDNA were made by 5' RACE and carried UMIs. TCRdb re-called the 5' RACE reads, yielding one record per CDR3 amino acid sequence without DNA. The sample includes some 140,000 distinct CDR3 sequences. Looked up from germline, CDR1 is DFQATT and CDR2 is SNEGSKA (reference sequence). The CDR3 extends over 15 amino acids. Naivety in CD8+ T cells corresponded to a CD45RO-CCR7+CD27+CD95- phenotype. The clonotype originates from a human donor in good health. Some clones in this sample may be carry-over from other donors' samples. The chain combines TRBV20-1 with TRBJ2-3; TCRdb picks TRBD2, but there is no DNA to check that call. The sequenced sample consisted of naive CXCR3+ CD8+ T cells from blood. Subset noted: CD45RO-CCR7+CD27+CD95- naive CD8+ T cells expressing CXCR3 (TNR3+). CDR3: CSATLAGEATDTQYF.